These 27 T cell receptor beta chains originate from one sample sequenced in a study of T cells after yellow fever vaccination. TCRdb fed the 5' RACE reads into MiXCR, producing one record per CDR3 protein. The sample holds approximately 450,000 distinct CDR3 sequences, roughly a sixth seen once. The material sequenced was PBMCs, taken before the yellow fever booster vaccination. Every receptor here comes from a man between 18 and 29 years old who received the YFV17D yellow fever vaccine.

This chain links TRBV27 with TRBJ2-3; 7 bases are shared with TRBD2. This CDR3 has 16 amino acids. Germline V gives CDR1 MNHEY, CDR2 SMNVEV (reference sequence). V dropped 4 bases and J dropped 8; count of bases not matched to a gene: 15. The CDR3, as DNA: TGTGCCAGCAGTTCGGGGCTAGCGGTTGGCGGTGGTACGCAGTATTTT. Its translation: CASSSGLAVGGGTQYF.

The chain has TRBV7-9 and TRBJ2-5; tentative D call: TRBD2 (6 bases). There are 15 residues in the CDR3. V was trimmed by 2 bases and J by 5 bases, leaving 15 bases between them. The germline V gene has CDR1 SEHNR and CDR2 FQNEAQ (reference sequence). The CDR3 region has the DNA TGTGCCAGCAGCTTAAGTTCAGGAGGGACGGAGACCCAGTACTTC. This codes for CASSLSSGGTETQYF.

V and J are TRBV6-5 and TRBJ2-1; TRBD2 might be the D (6 bases). The CDR3 length is 15 residues. The germline gives CDR1 MNHEY, CDR2 SVGAGI. With 5 bases removed from V and 6 bases from J, the gap between germline ends came to 17 bases. The CDR3 DNA sequence: TGTGCCAGCAGTCAACGCACCGGGACTGCCAATGAGCAGTTCTTC. Residues: CASSQRTGTANEQFF.

This clonotype came up a few times. The rearrangement joins TRBV5-5 to TRBJ2-2; 7 bases agree with TRBD1. This CDR3 is 20 amino acids long. Germline CDR1 reads SGHKS; CDR2 reads YYEKEE (reference sequence). With V trimmed by 2 bases and J by 0 bases, 16 bases remained unmatched. CDR3 amino acids: CASSFQGLTGRISNTGELFF. DNA for the CDR3: TGTGCCAGCAGCTTCCAGGGATTGACAGGGCGAATATCGAACACCGGGGAGCTGTTTTTT.

The chain joins TRBV6-2 or TRBV6-3 to TRBJ1-1; 7 nucleotides align to TRBD1. J lost 4 bases, V lost 2 bases, and 1 base had no gene match. This CDR3 spans 13 amino acids. The germline V gene has CDR1 MNHEY and CDR2 SVGEGT. The CDR3 sequence: CASSYRGPTEAFF. For the CDR3, the DNA is TGTGCCAGCAGTTACAGGGGGCCCACTGAAGCTTTCTTT.

J is TRBJ2-7 and V is TRBV12-3 or TRBV12-4; TRBD1 agrees at 7 bases. The ends lost 1 base at V and 0 bases at J; junction bases unmatched: 6. This CDR3 is built from 16 residues. The CDR3 spells CASSLGAGGYSYEQYF. CDR3 in DNA: TGTGCCAGCAGTTTAGGGGCAGGGGGTTACTCCTACGAGCAGTACTTC.

The chain couples TRBV18 to TRBJ2-7; D is possibly TRBD2 (5 bases). Germline V gene lookup returns CDR1 KGHSH and CDR2 LQKENI. The CDR3 is 14 amino acids. V was clipped by 4 bases and J by 2 bases, with 12 bases between them. The CDR3 DNA reads TGTGCCAGCTCACTCCGGGTCGGGGCCTACGAGCAGTACGTC. It specifies CASSLRVGAYEQYV.

The chain recombines TRBV15 with TRBJ1-1; 9 bases match TRBD1. This CDR3 contains 14 residues. Germline V gene lookup returns CDR1 LNHNV and CDR2 YYDKDF (reference sequence). V trimming: 5 bases; J trimming: 5 bases; junction bases outside the gene matches: 6. The CDR3 region is CATSYGTGLTEAFF. In nucleotides, the CDR3 is TGTGCCACCAGCTACGGGACAGGGTTGACTGAAGCTTTCTTT.

This clonotype was detected only a few times. The V call is TRBV5-6, the J call TRBJ2-2; no reliable D call. The CDR3 is 15 residues long. V shed 0 bases and J shed 1 base, with 7 bases lying between them. Germline V CDR1 and CDR2: SGHDT, YYEEEE. The DNA for the CDR3 is TGTGCCAGCAGCTTGGCCAAGGTGAACACCGGGGAGCTGTTTTTT. It yields the protein CASSLAKVNTGELFF.

The sample holds a few counts of this clonotype. The rearrangement joins TRBV3-1 to TRBJ1-1, with unresolved D. Germline V gives CDR1 LGHDT, CDR2 YNNKEL (reference sequence). V lost 3 bases, J lost 0 bases, and 8 bases lay in between. CDR3 length equals 14 residues. This CDR3 is CASSHLGVNTEAFF. The CDR3 nucleotides read TGTGCCAGCAGCCACCTTGGGGTGAACACTGAAGCTTTCTTT.

The V gene is TRBV7-8, the J gene TRBJ2-1, with D perhaps TRBD2 (6 bases). Germline lookup yields CDR1 SGHVS and CDR2 FQNEAQ. This CDR3 spans 16 amino acids. The V end lost 0 bases, the J end lost 4 bases, and 13 bases lay between the germline ends. The CDR3 DNA reads TGTGCCAGCAGCTTAGCGCGACTAGAAAGATACAATGAGCAGTTCTTC. This codes for CASSLARLERYNEQFF.

This clonotype has a handful of counts. The J gene is TRBJ1-2, the V gene TRBV4-2; TRBD1 agrees at 9 bases. J was trimmed by 2 bases and V by 0 bases; bases with no gene match: 1. This CDR3 spans 15 amino acids. CDR1 is LGHNA, CDR2 YNFKEQ, per germline. The CDR3: CASSQEQGANYGYTF. In DNA form, the CDR3 reads TGTGCCAGCAGCCAAGAACAGGGGGCAAACTATGGCTACACCTTC.

This chain joins TRBV5-1 and TRBJ2-7; D gene unclear. The germline CDR1 and CDR2 sequences are SGHRS and YFSETQ. This CDR3 spans 14 amino acids. The V end was cut by 0 bases, the J end by 2 bases, with 9 bases between. The CDR3 bases are TGCGCCAGCAGCTTGGGCGGCAGAACCTACGAGCAGTACTTC. Protein product: CASSLGGRTYEQYF.

V is TRBV6-1 and J is TRBJ2-1; D not certain. In germline, CDR1 is MNHNS, CDR2 SASEGT. With 2 bases removed from V and 16 bases from J, the gap between germline ends came to 12 bases. CDR3 length: 11 residues. CDR3 sequence (DNA): TGTGCCAGCAGTGAATGGAACGTGTACTTCTTC. Translated, it gives CASSEWNVYFF.

The CDR3, as DNA: TGCGCCACAAACCCGGGCGGGGGGCGCTTGGACTATGGCTACACCTTC. Amino acids: CATNPGGGRLDYGYTF. The genes are TRBV5-1 and TRBJ1-2; TRBD1 is a possible D gene (6 bases). This CDR3 contains 16 residues. V was trimmed by 9 bases and J by 3 bases, leaving 24 bases between them. Germline CDR1 SGHRS, CDR2 YFSETQ.

This clonotype has just a few counts. The rearrangement links TRBV20-1 to TRBJ2-7; D gene ambiguous. The CDR3 contains 13 residues. V lost 6 bases and J 2 bases, leaving 14 bases between the germline ends. Germline CDR1 reads DFQATT; CDR2 reads SNEGSKA (reference sequence). The CDR3 here is CSAARYGTYEQYF. The CDR3 DNA reads as TGCAGTGCCGCACGTTACGGCACCTACGAGCAGTACTTC.

The chain carries TRBV21-1 and TRBJ1-1; the listed D gene, TRBD1, was not tested against the DNA. TRBV21-1 is described as a pseudogene. The CDR3 spans 16 residues. CDR3 coding DNA: TGTGCCAGCAGCGAAAAGGGTCACAGGGTAGATACTGAAGCTTTCTTT. Protein product: CASSEKGHRVDTEAFF.

In this sample, this clonotype turned up a few times. The rearrangement joins TRBV7-2 to TRBJ1-2; possible D gene TRBD1, 5 bases. Between the trimmed V and J ends, which lost 0 bases and 2 bases, there was a span of 10 bases. The CDR3 runs to 15 residues. In germline, CDR1 is SGHTA, CDR2 FQGNSA. DNA of the CDR3: TGTGCCAGCAGCTTAGCTGTGACAGCCAACTATGGCTACACCTTC. The encoded protein is CASSLAVTANYGYTF.

The genes are TRBV25-1 and TRBJ1-2; no firm D call. Germline V gene sequence: CDR1 MGHDK, CDR2 SYGVNS. V lost 6 bases to trimming and J lost 4 bases, with 12 bases between them. CDR3 length: 13 residues. CDR3 protein: CASRSNTAYGYTF. DNA of the CDR3: TGTGCCAGCAGAAGCAATACGGCCTATGGCTACACCTTC.

The chain links TRBV11-2 to TRBJ2-2, with 8 bases fitting TRBD2. Trimming cost V 6 bases and J 7 bases; bases outside gene matches: 16. Germline CDR1 SGHAT, CDR2 FQNNGV. This CDR3 spans 17 amino acids. As DNA, the CDR3 is TGTGCCAGCAGTTCCACCGGACTAGCCCATGATAACGGGGAGCTGTTTTTT. Translation gives CASSSTGLAHDNGELFF.

V gene TRBV7-2 combines with J gene TRBJ2-5; 10 bases fit TRBD2. CDR3 length: 16 amino acids. J was trimmed by 0 bases and V by 3 bases; bases with no gene match: 4. Germline V gives CDR1 SGHTA, CDR2 FQGNSA. The CDR3 coding sequence is TGTGCCAGCAGCTTCGGACTAGCGGCGAACCAAGAGACCCAGTACTTC. This sequence encodes CASSFGLAANQETQYF.

This clonotype was detected only a few times. This chain connects TRBV29-1 to TRBJ1-3, with unresolved D. Germline-derived CDR1 and CDR2 are SQVTM and ANQGSEA. Trimming removed 6 bases from V and 2 bases from J, with 8 bases in between. The CDR3 has 12 residues. CDR3 sequence: CSVDGPGNTIYF. The CDR3 DNA sequence: TGCAGCGTAGACGGACCTGGAAACACCATATATTTT.

The rearrangement joins TRBV3-1 to TRBJ2-2, with no clear D. The CDR3 sequence is 15 residues long. Trimming stripped 4 bases from V and 2 bases from J, with 11 bases between. Per germline, CDR1 LGHDT and CDR2 YNNKEL (reference sequence). This CDR3 reads CASSLAQSNTGELFF. In DNA, the CDR3 is TGTGCCAGCAGCCTCGCTCAGAGTAACACCGGGGAGCTGTTTTTT. Looking up the rest from reference TRBV3-1 and TRBJ2-2 gives the full variable domain: DTAVSQTPKYLVTQMGNDKSIKCEQNLGHDTMYWYKQDSKKFLKIMFSYNNKELIINETVPNRFSPKSPDKAHLNLHINSLELGDSAVYFCASSLAQSNTGELFFGEGSRLTVL.

This clonotype was counted only a few times. The rearrangement joins TRBV12-3 or TRBV12-4 to TRBJ1-4, with no clear D. V gave up 4 bases and J gave up 4 bases, with 13 bases separating them. The length of the CDR3 is 15 residues. The DNA for the CDR3 is TGTGCCAGCAGTTCGACTCGGGAGGGTAATGAAAAACTGTTTTTT. This translates into CASSSTREGNEKLFF.

In this sample, this clonotype turned up many times. The CDR3 is CASSESSGGPTDTQYF. CDR3 in DNA: TGTGCCAGCAGTGAGTCTAGCGGGGGGCCCACAGATACGCAGTATTTT. The rearrangement uses TRBV6-4 and TRBJ2-3; 11 bases agree with TRBD2. The V gene end was trimmed by 3 bases and the J gene end by 2 bases; junction bases not matched to a gene: 4. Germline CDR1 is MRHNA and CDR2 is SNTAGT. This CDR3 is 16 amino acids long.

This clonotype has only a few counts. The chain links TRBV18 to TRBJ1-2; D gene uncertain. The CDR3 has 16 residues. V lost 4 bases and J 4 bases, leaving 19 bases between the germline ends. The germline CDR1 and CDR2 sequences are KGHSH and LQKENI. In DNA, the CDR3 is TGTGCCAGCTCACTTAACCCCGCGGGAAAGGGCTATGGCTACACCTTC. Its translation: CASSLNPAGKGYGYTF.

The rearrangement joins TRBV5-6 to TRBJ1-2; D ambiguous. There are 14 residues in the CDR3. V gave up 4 bases and J gave up 3 bases, with 13 bases separating them. Germline assignment: CDR1 SGHDT and CDR2 YYEEEE. CDR3 DNA: TGTGCCAGCAGCCTCCTCGGGCAGGACTATGGCTACACCTTC. The encoded protein is CASSLLGQDYGYTF.